This T cell receptor (beta chain) was identified during a study of blood T cell repertoires in COVID-19. Study-wide context: COVID-19 samples, acute and convalescent, were from the United States, Italy and Spain.

With 5 bases removed from V and 2 bases from J, the gap between germline ends came to 13 bases. Germline loops: CDR1 SGHTA, CDR2 FQGNSA. The CDR3 sequence is 15 residues long. Cohorts were determined from participant-reported clinical history. The table came from immunoSEQ multiplex PCR; TCRdb's copy has only in-frame clones and leaves some out. The table has 200,000 or so clones, 80% to 90% seen once. This clone was seen a handful of times. This specimen includes other DNA sequences encoding the same CDR3. Source material: PBMCs or T cells enriched from blood (not recorded which). This chain connects TRBV7-2 to TRBJ2-1; perhaps TRBD1 as D (5 bases). The clonotype originates from a woman aged 18 to 35 in a cohort exposed to, infected with or recovered from COVID-19 (not recorded which). CDR3 loop: CASSLGPSTYNEQFF. CDR3 bases: TGTGCCAGCAGCCTGGGGCCCAGTACCTACAATGAGCAGTTCTTC.